The sequence of this T cell receptor (beta chain) was determined in a study of blood T cell repertoires in COVID-19. There are 12 residues in the CDR3. After removal of 9 bases from V and 9 bases from J, the junction contained 5 bases not matched to a gene. Sequencing was performed with immunoSEQ multiplex PCR; in TCRdb, only in-frame clones are kept and a portion is missing. Among 45,000 or so clones listed, about 90% were seen once. The rearrangement uses TRBV12-3 or TRBV12-4 and TRBJ1-6, with 7 bases matching TRBD1. Sequences were obtained from peripheral blood. The TCR sequence derives from a man older than 75 with acute or convalescent COVID-19. The CDR3, as DNA: TGTGCCAGTTGGACAGGCGGTTCACCCCTCCACTTT. This codes for CASWTGGSPLHF.